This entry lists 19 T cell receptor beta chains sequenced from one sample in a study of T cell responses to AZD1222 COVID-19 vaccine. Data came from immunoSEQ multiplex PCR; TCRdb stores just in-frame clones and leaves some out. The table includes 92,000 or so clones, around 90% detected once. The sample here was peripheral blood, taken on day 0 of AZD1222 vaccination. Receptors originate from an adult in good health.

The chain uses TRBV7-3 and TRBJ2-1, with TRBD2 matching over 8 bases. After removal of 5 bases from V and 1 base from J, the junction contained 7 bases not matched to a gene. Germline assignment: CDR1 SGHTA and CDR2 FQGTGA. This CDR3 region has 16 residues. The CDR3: CASSPLAGGSYNEQFF. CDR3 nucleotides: TGTGCCAGCAGCCCCCTAGCGGGTGGGTCCTACAATGAGCAGTTCTTC.

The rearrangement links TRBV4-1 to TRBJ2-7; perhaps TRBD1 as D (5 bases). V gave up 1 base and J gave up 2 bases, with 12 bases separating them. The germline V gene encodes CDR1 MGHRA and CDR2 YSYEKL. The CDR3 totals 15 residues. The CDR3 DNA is TGCGCCAGCAGCCAAGGGCAGGGCGCAACCTACGAGCAGTACTTC. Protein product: CASSQGQGATYEQYF.

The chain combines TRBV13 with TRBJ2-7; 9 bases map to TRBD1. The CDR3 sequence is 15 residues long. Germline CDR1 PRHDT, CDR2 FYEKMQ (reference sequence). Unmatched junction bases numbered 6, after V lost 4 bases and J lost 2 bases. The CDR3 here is CASSYGTGIAYEQYF. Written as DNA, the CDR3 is TGTGCCAGCAGCTACGGGACAGGGATCGCCTACGAGCAGTACTTC.

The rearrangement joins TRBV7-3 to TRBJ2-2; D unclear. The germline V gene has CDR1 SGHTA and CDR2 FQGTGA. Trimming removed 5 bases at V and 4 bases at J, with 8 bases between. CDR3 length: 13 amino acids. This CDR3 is CASSASPTGELFF. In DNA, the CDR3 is TGTGCCAGCAGCGCCTCTCCCACCGGGGAGCTGTTTTTT.

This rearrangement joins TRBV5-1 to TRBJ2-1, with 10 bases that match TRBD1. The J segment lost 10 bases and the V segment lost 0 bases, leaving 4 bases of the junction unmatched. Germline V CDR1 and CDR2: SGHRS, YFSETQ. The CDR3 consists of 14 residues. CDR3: CASSLETGGGEQFF. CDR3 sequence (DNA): TGCGCCAGCAGCTTGGAGACAGGGGGCGGGGAGCAGTTCTTC.

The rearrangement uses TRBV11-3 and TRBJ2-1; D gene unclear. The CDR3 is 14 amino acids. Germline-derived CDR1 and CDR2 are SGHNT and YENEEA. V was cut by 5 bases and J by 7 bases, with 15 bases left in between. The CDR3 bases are TGTGCCAGCAGCCCCCGTCCATCCGGGAATGAGCAGTTCTTC. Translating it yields CASSPRPSGNEQFF. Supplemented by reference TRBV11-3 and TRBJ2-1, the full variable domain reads EAGVVQSPRYKIIEKKQPVAFWCNPISGHNTLYWYLQNLGQGPELLIRYENEEAVDDSQLPKDRFSAERLKGVDSTLKIQPAELGDSAVYLCASSPRPSGNEQFFGPGTRLTVL.

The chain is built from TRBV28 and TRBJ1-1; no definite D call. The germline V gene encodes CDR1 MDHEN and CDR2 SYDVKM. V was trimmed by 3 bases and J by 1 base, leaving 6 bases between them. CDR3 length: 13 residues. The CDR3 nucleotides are TGTGCCAGCAGTTTTCGGAGGAACACTGAAGCTTTCTTT. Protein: CASSFRRNTEAFF. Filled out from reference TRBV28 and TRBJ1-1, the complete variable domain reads DVKVTQSSRYLVKRTGEKVFLECVQDMDHENMFWYRQDPGLGLRLIYFSYDVKMKEKGDIPEGYSVSREKKERFSLILESASTNQTSMYLCASSFRRNTEAFFGQGTRLTVV.

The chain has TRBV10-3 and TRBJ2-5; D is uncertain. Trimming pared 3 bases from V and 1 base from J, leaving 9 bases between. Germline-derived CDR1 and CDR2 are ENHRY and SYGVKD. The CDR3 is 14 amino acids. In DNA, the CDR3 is TGTGCCATCAGTGACATAGACCTCCAAGAGACCCAGTACTTC. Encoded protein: CAISDIDLQETQYF.

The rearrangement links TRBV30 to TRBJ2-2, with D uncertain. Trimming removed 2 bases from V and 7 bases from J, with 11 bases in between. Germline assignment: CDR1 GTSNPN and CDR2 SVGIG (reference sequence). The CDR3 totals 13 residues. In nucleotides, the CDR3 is TGTGCCTGGAGTCCCCGGGTGGTCGGGGAGCTGTTTTTT. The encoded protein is CAWSPRVVGELFF.

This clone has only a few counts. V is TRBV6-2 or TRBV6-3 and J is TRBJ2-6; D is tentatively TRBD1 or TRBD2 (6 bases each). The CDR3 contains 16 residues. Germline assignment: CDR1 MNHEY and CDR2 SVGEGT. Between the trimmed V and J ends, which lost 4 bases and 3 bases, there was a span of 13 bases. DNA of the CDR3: TGTGCCAGCAGTTTACAGGGACTTGGTGGGGCCAACGTCCTGACTTTC. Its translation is CASSLQGLGGANVLTF.

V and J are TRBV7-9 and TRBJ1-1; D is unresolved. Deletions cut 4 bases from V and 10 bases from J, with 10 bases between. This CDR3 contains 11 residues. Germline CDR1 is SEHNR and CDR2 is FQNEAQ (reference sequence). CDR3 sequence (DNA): TGTGCCAGCAGCTCCGGCGGCCTAGCTTTCTTT. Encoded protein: CASSSGGLAFF.

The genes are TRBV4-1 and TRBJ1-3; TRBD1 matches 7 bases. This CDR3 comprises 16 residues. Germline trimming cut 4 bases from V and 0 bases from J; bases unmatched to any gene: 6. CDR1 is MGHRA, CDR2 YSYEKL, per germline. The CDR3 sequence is CASSREGQFSGNTIYF. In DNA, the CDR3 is TGCGCCAGCAGCCGAGAGGGACAGTTCTCTGGAAACACCATATATTTT.

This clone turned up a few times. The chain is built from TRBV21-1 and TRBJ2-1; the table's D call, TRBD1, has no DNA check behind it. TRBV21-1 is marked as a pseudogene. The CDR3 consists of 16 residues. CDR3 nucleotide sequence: TGTGCCAGCAGCACCCGGACAGGGGGATCTTTCAATGAGCAGTTCTTC. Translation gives CASSTRTGGSFNEQFF.

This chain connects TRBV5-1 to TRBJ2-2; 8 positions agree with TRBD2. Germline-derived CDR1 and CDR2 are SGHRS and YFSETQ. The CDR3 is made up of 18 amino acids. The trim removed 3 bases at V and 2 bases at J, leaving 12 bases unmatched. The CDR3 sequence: CASSSQDISGRNTGELFF. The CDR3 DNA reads TGCGCCAGCAGCTCTCAAGATATCAGCGGGAGAAACACCGGGGAGCTGTTTTTT.

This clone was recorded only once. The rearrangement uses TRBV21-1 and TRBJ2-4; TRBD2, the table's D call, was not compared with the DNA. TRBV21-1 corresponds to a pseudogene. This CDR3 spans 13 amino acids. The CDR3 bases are TGTGCCAGCAGCCGCGGGGCCAAAAACATTCAGTACTTC. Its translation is CASSRGAKNIQYF.

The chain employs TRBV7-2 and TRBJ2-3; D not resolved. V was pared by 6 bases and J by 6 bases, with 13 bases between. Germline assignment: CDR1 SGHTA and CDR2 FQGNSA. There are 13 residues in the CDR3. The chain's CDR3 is CASRAYLGDTQYF. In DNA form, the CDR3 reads TGTGCCAGCAGGGCGTACTTGGGGGATACGCAGTATTTT.

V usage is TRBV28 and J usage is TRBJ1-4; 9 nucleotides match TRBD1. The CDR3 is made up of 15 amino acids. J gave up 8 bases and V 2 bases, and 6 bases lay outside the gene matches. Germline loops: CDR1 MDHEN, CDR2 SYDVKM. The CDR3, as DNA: TGTGCCAGCAGTTTAGGACAGGGGTCGAGAGAAAAACTGTTTTTT. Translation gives CASSLGQGSREKLFF.

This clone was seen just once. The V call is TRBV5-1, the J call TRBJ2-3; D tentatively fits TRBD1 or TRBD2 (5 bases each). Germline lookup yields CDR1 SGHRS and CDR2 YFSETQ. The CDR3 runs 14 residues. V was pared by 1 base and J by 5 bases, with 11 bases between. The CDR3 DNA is TGCGCCAGCAGCTTGTCCGGGACGGAAGATACGCAGTATTTT. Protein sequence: CASSLSGTEDTQYF.

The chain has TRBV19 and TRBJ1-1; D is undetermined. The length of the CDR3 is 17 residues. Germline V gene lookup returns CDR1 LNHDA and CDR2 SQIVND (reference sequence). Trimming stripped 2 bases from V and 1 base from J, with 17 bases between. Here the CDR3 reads CASSIWGGGAGNTEAFF. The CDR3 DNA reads TGTGCCAGTAGTATATGGGGAGGAGGCGCGGGGAACACTGAAGCTTTCTTT.